This T cell receptor (beta chain) was sequenced for a study of CD8+ T cells in alopecia areata. In the study overall: Among treated patients, oral tofacitinib was administered at 5 to 10 mg twice daily. Severity scores in treated patients reflected the percentage of scalp affected. Whole-study results and caveats: Within the top 100, expanded CD8+ clones significantly decreased with tofacitinib, as did scalp clonality.

As to treatment: oral pan-JAK inhibitor, 5-10 mg twice daily. The germline gives CDR1 GTSNPN, CDR2 SVGIG (reference sequence). The CDR3 is 16 amino acids. Trimming at V came to 4 bases and at J to 4 bases, leaving 10 bases not matched to a gene. Note on this clone: Its antigen remains unknown.

Following extraction, RNA underwent reverse transcription to cDNA, which served as the sequencing template. Assay used: immunoSEQ multiplex PCR; TCRdb lists only in-frame clones, some missing. The sample lists about 200,000 clones; more than 45% were seen once. This TCR derives from a human donor with alopecia areata. J is TRBJ2-6 and V is TRBV30; 7 nucleotides match TRBD1. Sequences were derived from CD4+ T cells sorted from blood, sampled at week 4, from a patient treated with tofacitinib. The CDR3, as DNA: TGTGCCTGGATGGCCCGAACAGGGGTCGGGGCCAACGTCCTGACTTTC. Amino acid sequence: CAWMARTGVGANVLTF. Filled out from reference TRBV30 and TRBJ2-6, the complete variable domain reads SQTIHQWPATLVQPVGSPLSLECTVEGTSNPNLYWYRQAAGRGLQLLFYSVGIGQISSEVPQNLSASRPQDRQFILSSKKLLLSDSGFYLCAWMARTGVGANVLTFGAGSRLTVL.